The clone carrying this TCR beta chain was counted between two and nine times. Its antigen is unidentified. This CDR3 has 14 residues. Germline V gives CDR1 SGHDT, CDR2 YYEEEE. The trim removed 3 bases at V and 7 bases at J, leaving 3 bases unmatched. The record originates from a study of cytomegalovirus exposure and HLA in healthy donors. Use of 60 Vbeta and 13 Jbeta primers characterized the PCR. Profiled with immunoSEQ multiplex PCR; TCRdb holds only in-frame clones, not every one. The sample includes fewer than 90,000 clones, about 75% of them seen just once. Study-wide findings and caveats: Further analysis, carried out later, found HLA-associated TCR beta chains more clonally expanded than equally common other chains. CMV antigen specificity was confirmed in vitro for a few CMV-associated chains.

The receptor comes from a man aged 30 to 39 in good health and CMV-seropositive. The source material was PBMCs. V and J are TRBV5-6 and TRBJ2-1; 11 bases map to TRBD1. CDR3 loop: CASSWDRGSNEQFF. The DNA of the CDR3 is TGTGCCAGCAGCTGGGACAGGGGGTCGAATGAGCAGTTCTTC.